This TCR beta chain was found in a study of CD8 T cells in Susac syndrome. V lost 5 bases to trimming and J lost 5 bases; unmatched junction nucleotides: 10. Germline lookup yields CDR1 DFQATT and CDR2 SNEGSKA (reference sequence). This CDR3 has 14 amino acids. Patients with Susac syndrome showed fulfilment of recently defined diagnostic criteria for definite or probable disease. In the case of this clonotype: Its target is not known.

Reverse transcription used roughly 0.45 to 1 ug RNA and random hexamers. MiXCR was run by TCRdb on the immunoSEQ multiplex PCR reads, yielding one entry per CDR3 protein. This sample has around 200,000 distinct CDR3 sequences, with roughly 94% found just once. General study points: It was in TEMRA cells and active patients that Susac CD8+ clonal expansion peaked.

The origin of this receptor is a human donor with Susac syndrome. The gene calls are TRBV20-1 and TRBJ2-7, with TRBD2 identical over 9 bases. The sequenced sample was CD8+ T cells from PBMCs. In DNA form, the CDR3 reads TGCAGTGCTCCACCCCTAGCGGGAATCGACGAGCAGTACTTC. Its protein product is CSAPPLAGIDEQYF.